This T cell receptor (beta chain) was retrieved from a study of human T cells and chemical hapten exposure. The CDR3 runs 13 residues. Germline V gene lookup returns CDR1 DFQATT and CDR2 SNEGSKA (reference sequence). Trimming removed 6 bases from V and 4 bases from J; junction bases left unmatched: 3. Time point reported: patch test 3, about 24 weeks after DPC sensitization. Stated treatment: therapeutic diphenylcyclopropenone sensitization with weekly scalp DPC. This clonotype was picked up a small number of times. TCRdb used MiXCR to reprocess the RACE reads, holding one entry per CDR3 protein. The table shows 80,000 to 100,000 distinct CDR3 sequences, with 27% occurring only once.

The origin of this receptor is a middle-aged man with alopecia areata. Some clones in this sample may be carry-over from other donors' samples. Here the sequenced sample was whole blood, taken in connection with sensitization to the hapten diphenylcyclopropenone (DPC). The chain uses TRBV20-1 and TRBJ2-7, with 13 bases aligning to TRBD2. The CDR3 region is CSARTSGSYEQYF. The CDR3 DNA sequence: TGCAGTGCGAGGACTAGCGGGAGTTACGAGCAGTACTTC.